Below are 4 T cell receptor beta chains sequenced from a single sample in a study of T-cell reconstitution after alpha-beta-depleted transplantation in children. Preparation of the TCRbeta library was carried out with unique molecular identifiers. Using its own MiXCR run on the PCR reads, TCRdb lists one record per CDR3 protein. The table shows about 340,000 distinct CDR3 sequences, with roughly 15% occurring only once. Here the sequenced sample was PBMCs, mostly from graft donor cells, taken 360 days after TCRalphabeta/CD19-depleted stem cell transplant. The receptors derive from a male patient between 2 and 15 years old who had a stem cell transplant for acute lymphoblastic leukemia, so the T cells may come from the graft donor.

The rearrangement joins TRBV19 to TRBJ2-1; 9 positions match TRBD2. The germline V gene encodes CDR1 LNHDA and CDR2 SQIVND (reference sequence). V lost 4 bases and J lost 0; bases outside the gene matches: 4. The CDR3 has 16 residues. Here the CDR3 reads CASSTDSGSSYNEQFF. The DNA for the CDR3 is TGTGCCAGTAGTACAGATAGCGGGAGCTCCTACAATGAGCAGTTCTTC.

To note about this clonotype: The junction shows a germline mismatch at one end, possibly a read error. The gene calls are TRBV3-1 and TRBJ2-3; D gene ambiguous. This CDR3 is 17 amino acids long. Germline V lookup: CDR1 LGHDT, CDR2 YNNKEL (reference sequence). The CDR3 spells CACSQDRARILSDTQYF. The CDR3, as DNA: TGTGCCTGCAGCCAAGATCGGGCTAGGATTCTATCGGATACGCAGTATTTT.

Only a few counts were recorded for this clonotype. The chain uses TRBV27 and TRBJ2-7, with TRBD1 identical over 7 bases. Per the germline V gene, CDR1 is MNHEY and CDR2 is SMNVEV (reference sequence). After removal of 3 bases from V and 1 base from J, the junction contained 3 bases not matched to a gene. This CDR3 contains 14 residues. The CDR3 is CASSFSRGSYEQYF. In DNA form, the CDR3 reads TGTGCCAGCAGTTTTTCCAGGGGGTCCTACGAGCAGTACTTC.

This clonotype was found a few times. The chain links TRBV7-2 to TRBJ2-1, with no clear D. Trimming took 6 bases from V and 0 from J, leaving 15 bases between them. The CDR3 totals 16 residues. The V gene's germline CDR1 is SGHTA and CDR2 FQGNSA. The CDR3, as DNA: TGTGCCAGCAGTTCAGGTGCGGAAAGCTCCTACAATGAGCAGTTCTTC. Translation: CASSSGAESSYNEQFF.